Below, 5 T cell receptor beta chains from the same sample are listed, as sequenced in a study of T cell changes during pregnancy in multiple sclerosis. Produced via immunoSEQ multiplex PCR; TCRdb's table is partial and in-frame only. The sample has 75,000 to 95,000 clones, more than 80% seen once. Sequenced material: peripheral blood, taken in the first trimester of pregnancy. Every receptor here comes from a female donor in good health, enrolled as a control in a pregnancy study.

The chain links TRBV25-1 to TRBJ2-3, with D maybe TRBD2 (7 bases). There are 15 residues in the CDR3. The germline CDR1 and CDR2 sequences are MGHDK and SYGVNS. V was trimmed by 6 bases and J by 3 bases, leaving 16 bases between them. CDR3 sequence (DNA): TGTGCCAGCAGGGAGGGGGGGTATGGAACAGATACGCAGTATTTT. Its protein is CASREGGYGTDTQYF.

This clone was seen only once. The chain couples TRBV2 to TRBJ2-2, with a possible D match to TRBD2 (5 bases). The CDR3 length is 14 residues. V lost 7 bases and J 2 bases, leaving 11 bases between the germline ends. CDR1 SNHLY and CDR2 FYNNEI come from the germline V gene. In DNA form, the CDR3 reads TGTGCCAGCAAGGGAGTCTTAAACACCGGGGAGCTGTTTTTT. This encodes CASKGVLNTGELFF.

The gene calls are TRBV6-5 and TRBJ2-5, with unresolved D. Trimming took off 3 bases at V and 2 bases at J, with 10 bases between the two ends. CDR1 MNHEY and CDR2 SVGAGI come from the germline V gene. The CDR3 contains 14 residues. The chain's CDR3 is CASSYDSLQETQYF. CDR3 DNA: TGTGCCAGCAGTTATGATAGCTTACAAGAGACCCAGTACTTC.

CDR3 in amino acids: CASSRRGNTEAFF. The CDR3 nucleotides are TGTGCCAGCAGCCGGAGAGGGAACACTGAAGCTTTCTTT. The V and J genes are TRBV7-8 and TRBJ1-1; no clear D gene. Germline loops: CDR1 SGHVS, CDR2 FQNEAQ. This CDR3 contains 13 residues. Trimming cost V 5 bases and J 1 base, with 8 bases left between them.

This chain connects TRBV4-3 to TRBJ2-7; TRBD2 matches 7 bases. After removal of 0 bases from V and 6 bases from J, the junction contained 5 bases not matched to a gene. The length of the CDR3 is 14 residues. Germline V gives CDR1 LGHNA, CDR2 YSLEER. In nucleotides, the CDR3 is TGCGCCAGCAGCCAAGATGGGGGGGGGTTCGAGCAGTACTTC. Translation gives CASSQDGGGFEQYF.